This T cell receptor beta chain appears in the sequencing data of a study of lymphopenia after photon versus proton radiotherapy. TCRdb's copy holds only in-frame clones and misses some; the assay was immunoSEQ multiplex PCR. Among roughly 40,000 clones listed, roughly four fifths were seen once. With respect to this clone: What it binds is not known.

Study-wide findings and caveats: Post-nadir TCR diversity decline inversely tracked overall survival among those who died. Post-nadir diversity loss with photons came from oligoclonal expansion, particularly CD8+ Temra cells.

Here the sequenced sample was peripheral blood, taken from a patient treated with proton-based radiotherapy. The TCR sequence derives from a woman between 70 and 85 years old with pancreatic cancer.

The CDR3 protein is CASSRATNEKLFF. CDR3 nucleotides: TGTGCCAGCTCACGTGCAACTAATGAAAAACTGTTTTTT. The chain joins TRBV18 to TRBJ1-4; D ambiguous. V was pared by 4 bases and J by 0 bases, with 3 bases between. Germline V lookup: CDR1 KGHSH, CDR2 LQKENI. The CDR3 contains 13 residues.